This T cell receptor (beta chain) is from a study of STAT3 mutations in large granular lymphocyte leukemia. Study results and limitations: Every T-LGLL patient had at least one immunodominant TCRbeta clonotype. In some patients, a small highly pathogenic clone possibly went undetected. TCR clonotype switching after therapy occurred in about 30% of the 18 patients.

A remark on this clone: Its antigen is currently unknown.

This CDR3 is 15 amino acids long. With V trimmed by 4 bases and J by 8 bases, 11 bases remained unmatched. CDR1 is ENHRY and CDR2 is SYGVKD in the germline V gene. Sequencing was performed with immunoSEQ multiplex PCR; in TCRdb, only in-frame clones are kept and a portion is missing. The sample has some 25,000 clones, about 95% seen once. The sequence was obtained from a man in his forties with T-cell large granular lymphocyte leukemia. Some clones in this sample may be carry-over from other donors' samples. The rearrangement uses TRBV10-3 and TRBJ2-1; 7 bases are shared with TRBD2. The specimen was peripheral blood mononuclear cells. The CDR3 loop is CAISVRSGDADEQFF. The CDR3 DNA reads as TGTGCCATCAGTGTGAGGAGCGGGGACGCGGATGAGCAGTTCTTC.